These T cell receptor beta chains were read from a single sample in a study of blood T cell repertoires in COVID-19. Produced via immunoSEQ multiplex PCR; TCRdb's table is partial and in-frame only. This table holds about 300,000 clones, around 86% found once. Sequences were obtained from PBMCs or T cells enriched from blood (not recorded which). Receptors originate from a woman younger than 35 who had recovered from COVID-19. Both conserved end residues are part of each CDR3. A D gene is named only where the DNA matches it firmly. The size entry is marked missing in some rows and otherwise reads once, few, many or a size class.

size: NA; J: TRBJ2-5; V: TRBV5-1; D: NA; CDR3: CASSQPGTGETQYF; DNA: TGCGCCAGCAGCCAGCCTGGGACTGGAGAGACCCAGTACTTC
size: once; J: TRBJ1-6; V: TRBV15; D: TRBD1; CDR3: CATSRDPPGQGNSPLHF; DNA: TGTGCCACCAGCAGAGACCCACCGGGACAGGGAAATTCACCCCTCCACTTT
size: NA; J: TRBJ1-2; V: TRBV30; D: NA; CDR3: CAWVGRWNYGYTF; DNA: TGTGCCTGGGTGGGCAGATGGAACTATGGCTACACCTTC
size: NA; J: TRBJ1-3; V: TRBV30; D: TRBD1; CDR3: CAWSVPGTAGNTIYF; DNA: TGTGCCTGGAGTGTACCCGGGACAGCTGGAAACACCATATATTTT
size: NA; J: TRBJ1-1; V: TRBV18; D: TRBD1; CDR3: CASSRGQPGMNTEAFF; DNA: TGTGCCAGCTCACGGGGACAGCCAGGCATGAACACTGAAGCTTTCTTT
size: NA; J: TRBJ2-3; V: TRBV6-5; D: NA; CDR3: CASTARGTDTQYF; DNA: TGTGCCAGCACCGCTAGGGGAACAGATACGCAGTATTTT
size: NA; J: TRBJ1-2; V: TRBV19; D: NA; CDR3: CATIERGYGYTF; DNA: TGTGCCACCATAGAAAGGGGTTATGGCTACACCTTC
size: NA; J: TRBJ2-1; V: TRBV24-1; D: TRBD2; CDR3: CATSPTSGVDNEQFF; DNA: TGTGCCACCAGTCCGACTAGCGGGGTGGACAATGAGCAGTTCTTC
size: NA; J: TRBJ1-5; V: TRBV25-1; D: TRBD1; CDR3: CASSDPGTGQPQHF; DNA: TGTGCCAGCAGTGATCCCGGGACAGGGCAGCCCCAGCATTTT
size: NA; J: TRBJ1-5; V: TRBV30; D: NA; CDR3: CAWSTGISNQPQHF; DNA: TGTGCCTGGAGCACCGGGATTAGCAATCAGCCCCAGCATTTT
size: few; J: TRBJ1-5; V: TRBV18; D: TRBD1; CDR3: CASSPEKDRGNQPQHF; DNA: TGTGCCAGCTCACCAGAGAAGGACAGGGGCAATCAGCCCCAGCATTTT
size: NA; J: TRBJ2-2; V: TRBV7-9; D: NA; CDR3: CASSLWTVRELFF; DNA: TGTGCCAGCAGCTTATGGACAGTCCGGGAGCTGTTTTTT
size: NA; J: TRBJ2-7; V: TRBV4-2; D: NA; CDR3: CASSQVAGGWSYEQYF; DNA: TGTGCCAGCAGCCAAGTTGCGGGCGGTTGGTCCTACGAGCAGTACTTC
size: once; J: TRBJ1-1; V: TRBV5-1; D: TRBD1; CDR3: CASSLEGAPTEAFF; DNA: TGCGCCAGCAGCTTGGAGGGGGCGCCCACTGAAGCTTTCTTT
size: NA; J: TRBJ2-7; V: TRBV28; D: TRBD2; CDR3: CASSGPGLASYEQYF; DNA: TGTGCCAGCAGTGGCCCGGGACTAGCCTCCTACGAGCAGTACTTC